This T cell receptor beta chain stems from a study of cytomegalovirus exposure and HLA in healthy donors. Whole-study findings and limits: Among TCR sequences, most were rare, though some public TCRs appeared in many donors. In a later analysis, TCR association rates varied by HLA locus: DRB1 most, HLA-C fewest. In a later analysis, at a false discovery rate of 0.05, roughly 17,000 TCR beta sequences matched HLA alleles.

V was trimmed by 5 bases and J by 4 bases, leaving 11 bases between them. CDR1 is SEHNR and CDR2 is FQNEAQ in the germline V gene (reference sequence). This CDR3 has 13 amino acids. The PCR used 60 Vbeta and 13 Jbeta primers. In the authors' methods: Per a later analysis, the number of unique TCR beta chains was roughly 83 million, of which roughly 9.9 million were shared. Profiled with immunoSEQ multiplex PCR; TCRdb holds only in-frame clones, not every one. The V and J calls and the clone size are those of that table, but D and trimming were determined from the DNA. Here the sample spans about 230,000 clones, 70% to 90% being singletons. With respect to this clone: Its antigen is not known.

Sequencing used PBMCs. V usage is TRBV7-9 and J usage is TRBJ1-2; D is undetermined. The clonotype was recovered from a girl aged 2 to 9 in good health and CMV-seronegative. Written as DNA, the CDR3 is TGTGCCAGCAGCCGATCAGTTATCTATGGCTACACCTTC. Encoded protein: CASSRSVIYGYTF.